The entry below describes one TCR beta chain. Its antigen is unidentified. These data originate in a study of breast tumors, draining lymph nodes, adjacent tissues. A single record per CDR3 protein comes from TCRdb applying MiXCR to the multiplex PCR reads. Here the sample spans around 230,000 distinct CDR3 sequences, under 40% being singletons. Germline CDR1 and CDR2: SNHLY and FYNNEI. The CDR3 contains 15 residues. The V gene lost 8 bases and the J gene lost 3 bases, with 19 bases spanning the gap. Samples came from axillary lymph nodes draining the breast cancer. Overall study results and limits: Tumors had less TCR diversity than lymph nodes, more than nontumor tissue. Tumor T cell lymph node origin was a supported hypothesis, not proven. Compared with basal-like, luminal-like tumors shared significantly more repertoire with nontumor tissue.

The chain couples TRBV2 to TRBJ1-2; TRBD1 might be the D (5 bases). Sequencing input: axillary lymph node tissue. This receptor was obtained from a female donor with breast cancer. Some clones in this sample may be carry-over from other donors' samples. CDR3 region: CASSPSDSPHYGYTF. The CDR3 DNA reads TGTGCCAGCTCACCCTCTGACAGCCCGCACTATGGCTACACCTTC.